This T cell receptor (beta chain) comes out of a study of beta chain features in type 1 diabetes. Expressed TCRB transcripts were sequenced, since all the RNA that had been isolated was reverse transcribed. TCRdb's table, derived via immunoSEQ multiplex PCR, lists solely in-frame clones and lacks some. The sample has tens of thousands of clones; 55% to 70% are singletons. Trimming removed 2 bases from V and 14 bases from J; junction bases left unmatched: 9. The CDR3 spans 14 residues. Germline loops: CDR1 SGHDT, CDR2 YYEEEE. The TCR comes from a woman under 40 in good health. The V gene is TRBV5-6, the J gene TRBJ2-1; 11 positions agree with TRBD1. The sequenced material came from Tregs from blood. For the CDR3, the DNA is TGTGCCAGCAGCTTTGTGGACAGGGGGCGGTGGGAGTTCTTC. The encoded protein is CASSFVDRGRWEFF.